The T cell receptor beta chain described here comes from a study of OX40 agonist ivuxolimab in advanced cancers. With 8 bases removed from V and 0 bases from J, the gap between germline ends came to 13 bases. CDR1 is MNHEY and CDR2 is SMNVEV in the germline V gene (reference sequence). This CDR3 has 14 residues. The method was immunoSEQ multiplex PCR; TCRdb's version includes in-frame clones alone and lacks a portion of them. In the table there are tens of thousands of clones, around nine tenths of which are singletons. The receptor was isolated from an adult with an advanced solid tumor such as melanoma, head and neck, liver or kidney cancer. The chain joins TRBV27 to TRBJ1-1; D perhaps matches TRBD1 (5 bases). The sample was CD4+ or CD8+ T cells sorted from blood, taken in a trial of the OX40 agonist ivuxolimab. CDR3 nucleotide sequence: TGTGCCAGCGGTCGGGGCACCATGAACACTGAAGCTTTCTTT. This codes for CASGRGTMNTEAFF.